A selection of T cell receptor beta chains follows, all from one sample in a study of cytotoxic CD8 clonotypes in ibrutinib-treated CLL. The table came from immunoSEQ multiplex PCR; TCRdb's copy has only in-frame clones and leaves some out. The sample has 150,000 or so clones, 79% seen once. Material: PBMCs, obtained after 12 months of ibrutinib treatment. The receptors were gathered from a human donor with chronic lymphocytic leukemia. Each CDR3 is given with its conserved first and last residue. A D gene is named only where the DNA matches it firmly. Some rows mark clone size as missing; the rest say once, few, many or name a class of expanded clone.

v_gene	d_gene	abundance	j_gene	CDR3nt	CDR3aa
TRBV29-1	TRBD2	-	TRBJ2-7	TGCAGCGTAGTTAGCGGGAGTTGGTACGAGCAGTACTTC	CSVVSGSWYEQYF
TRBV7-9	TRBD2	-	TRBJ2-2	TGTGCCAGCAACCAAGTACTAGCGGGAGAAGGGACCGGGGAGCTGTTTTTT	CASNQVLAGEGTGELFF
TRBV5-6	-	-	TRBJ2-7	TGTGCCAGCAGCTTGGGATTATGGCAGCCTACCTACGAGCAGTACTTC	CASSLGLWQPTYEQYF
TRBV11-2	TRBD2	-	TRBJ2-7	TGTGCCAGCAGCTTCCTCTCTAGCGGTGTAACCTACGAGCAGTACTTC	CASSFLSSGVTYEQYF
TRBV5-1	-	-	TRBJ2-3	TGCGCCAGCAGCCCGCTGGGCCAGGTCACAGATACGCAGTATTTT	CASSPLGQVTDTQYF
TRBV2	-	-	TRBJ1-1	TGTGCCAGCAATCGGAACACTGAAGCTTTCTTT	CASNRNTEAFF
TRBV21-1	-	-	TRBJ2-1	TGTGCCAGCAGCACACCCCTCCTTTGCGGACCATACAATGAGCAGTTCTTC	CASSTPLLCGPYNEQFF
TRBV7-9	-	-	TRBJ1-1	TGTGCCAGCAGCTTATTGCGGTCGAACACTGAAGCTTTCTTT	CASSLLRSNTEAFF
TRBV18	TRBD1	few	TRBJ1-1	TGTGCCAGCTCAATGAACAGGGGGGACACTGAAGCTTTCTTT	CASSMNRGDTEAFF
TRBV28	TRBD2	-	TRBJ2-7	TGTGCCAGCAGTGGGAGGGCGGGAAGTCCCTACGAGCAGTACTTC	CASSGRAGSPYEQYF
TRBV2	-	-	TRBJ2-1	TGTGCCAGCAGAGTATTAGCGAGCTCCTACAATGAGCAGTTCTTC	CASRVLASSYNEQFF
TRBV19	TRBD1	-	TRBJ1-4	TGTGCCAGTAGTATGGACAGGGGCAGGGAAAAACTGTTTTTT	CASSMDRGREKLFF
TRBV9	-	-	TRBJ2-7	TGTGCCAGCAGCGTAGAAACCGATACCTACGAGCAGTACTTC	CASSVETDTYEQYF
TRBV25-1	TRBD1	few	TRBJ1-2	TGTGCCAGCTATCGAGGAACAGGGGTTGGCTACACCTTC	CASYRGTGVGYTF
TRBV5-4	TRBD1	few	TRBJ2-2	TGTGCCAGCAGCCCGAGGGACAGGGGGCCCGCCGGGGAGCTGTTTTTT	CASSPRDRGPAGELFF
TRBV28	TRBD1	few	TRBJ1-5	TGTGCCAGCAGTTTCTTCTCGATTTGGGGACAGGGGCTTTTACGGGGAGGGAGCAATCAGCCCCAGCATTTT	CASSFFSIWGQGLLRGGSNQPQHF
TRBV14	-	few	TRBJ2-1	TGTGCCAGCAGCCAAAGTGCCGGTGTGCAGTTCTTC	CASSQSAGVQFF
TRBV6-5	-	few	TRBJ2-7	TGTGCCAGCAGCCGCGGTGGGTCCTACGAGCAGTACTTC	CASSRGGSYEQYF
TRBV2	TRBD2	-	TRBJ2-5	TGTGCCAGCAGTGAATATAGCGGGGCCGGGGAGGACGAGACCCAGTACTTC	CASSEYSGAGEDETQYF
TRBV7-2	-	once	TRBJ1-2	TGTGCCAGCATCCTACTCGAGGGGCAACCGGGACACCTGAACTATGGCTACACCTTC	CASILLEGQPGHLNYGYTF
TRBV27	-	few	TRBJ2-7	TGTGCCAGCAGTCCCGATTCGACAGTCTACGAGCAGTACTTC	CASSPDSTVYEQYF
TRBV7-5	-	-	TRBJ1-3	TGTGTCAGAAGCACGAGACTTCCGGGACAGGGGTCTCTACTCTCTGGAAACACCATATATTTT	CVRSTRLPGQGSLLSGNTIYF
TRBV6-5	-	-	TRBJ2-1	TGTGCCAGCAGTTACGGAACGGGGGGCTTGGACAATGAGCAGTTCTTC	CASSYGTGGLDNEQFF
TRBV7-8	-	-	TRBJ2-1	TGTGCCAGCAGCTTCTCGCGGTACAATGAGCAGTTCTTC	CASSFSRYNEQFF
TRBV15	TRBD2	-	TRBJ2-1	TGTGCCACCAGAAGCTTACTAGCGGGAGGGTTGGGTGAGCAGTTCTTC	CATRSLLAGGLGEQFF
TRBV7-9	TRBD2	few	TRBJ2-3	TGTGCCAGCAGCTTAGTAGGTAGGGCTAGCGGGACCTTGACAGATACGCAGTATTTT	CASSLVGRASGTLTDTQYF
TRBV5-1	TRBD2	-	TRBJ2-1	TGCGCCAGCAGCGCGGGACTAGCGGGATACAATGAGCAGTTCTTC	CASSAGLAGYNEQFF
TRBV28	-	-	TRBJ1-2	TGTGCCAGCACCAGTGGGGAAAACTATGGCTACACCTTC	CASTSGENYGYTF
TRBV4-1	TRBD2	-	TRBJ2-1	TGCGCCAGCAGCCAATCCCCTGTAGCGGGAGCAGGGTACAATGAGCAGTTCTTC	CASSQSPVAGAGYNEQFF
TRBV9	TRBD1	-	TRBJ1-2	TGTGCCAGCAGCGTTGCCGGGACAGGGAATTATGGCTACACCTTC	CASSVAGTGNYGYTF
TRBV5-4	TRBD2	-	TRBJ2-7	TGTGCCAGCAGCCAAGAGCGGGGTCTCCACGAGCAGTACTTC	CASSQERGLHEQYF
TRBV28	-	-	TRBJ1-4	TGTGCCAGCAGTTTAGGAGAAAAACTGTTTTTT	CASSLGEKLFF
TRBV7-2	-	-	TRBJ1-4	TGTGCCAGCAGCTTAGGTACGGGTGAAAAACTGTTTTTT	CASSLGTGEKLFF
TRBV2	TRBD1	once	TRBJ1-5	TGTGCCAGCAGTGGGACAGGGGATCAGCCCCAGCATTTT	CASSGTGDQPQHF
TRBV7-9	TRBD2	-	TRBJ2-3	TGTGCCAGCAGCGCCGGGACTAGCGGAAACACAGATACGCAGTATTTT	CASSAGTSGNTDTQYF
TRBV19	-	once	TRBJ2-7	TGTGCCAGTAGTATACGTAACTGGCTGGACTACGAGCAGTACTTC	CASSIRNWLDYEQYF
TRBV2	TRBD2	-	TRBJ2-2	TGTGCCAGCATGGGACTAGCGGGAGGGCAGGGGACCGGGGAGCTGTTTTTT	CASMGLAGGQGTGELFF
TRBV7-9	TRBD1	-	TRBJ1-1	TGTGCCAGCAGCTTAACAGGGGGATCGGATGGCACTGAAGCTTTCTTT	CASSLTGGSDGTEAFF
TRBV11-2	-	-	TRBJ2-7	TGTGCCAGCAGGGTAGGGGGAGGGGTTTCCTACGAGCAGTACTTC	CASRVGGGVSYEQYF
TRBV18	-	-	TRBJ2-7	TGTGCCAGCTCACCCAATGTAGGCAGGTTCTACGAGCAGTACTTC	CASSPNVGRFYEQYF
TRBV20-1	-	-	TRBJ2-1	TGCAGTGCTCAAAAAAACAATGAGCAGTTCTTC	CSAQKNNEQFF
TRBV15	-	-	TRBJ1-1	TGTGCCACCGGTCCAGGGACCGGGGACACTGAAGCTTTCTTT	CATGPGTGDTEAFF
TRBV18	-	-	TRBJ2-3	TGTGCCAGCTCACCAGACCGGTGGACCACAGATACGCAGTATTTT	CASSPDRWTTDTQYF